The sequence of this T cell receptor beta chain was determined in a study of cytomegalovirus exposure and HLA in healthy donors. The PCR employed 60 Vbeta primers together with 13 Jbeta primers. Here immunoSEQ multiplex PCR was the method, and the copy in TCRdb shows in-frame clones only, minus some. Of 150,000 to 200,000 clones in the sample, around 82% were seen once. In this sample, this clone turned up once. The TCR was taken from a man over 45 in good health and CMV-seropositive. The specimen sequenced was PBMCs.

CDR3 DNA: TGCGCCAGCAGCCAGTCGAGCGGGGGGCCATACGAGCAGTACTTC. Protein sequence: CASSQSSGGPYEQYF. The V gene is TRBV5-1, the J gene TRBJ2-7; the match to TRBD2 covers 9 bases. Looked up from germline, CDR1 is SGHRS and CDR2 is YFSETQ. The CDR3 consists of 15 residues. J was trimmed by 4 bases and V by 4 bases; bases with no gene match: 9.